This T cell receptor beta chain was sequenced during a study of shared clonotypes between healthy human individuals. On the study more broadly: Each donor's CD8 memory used one plate, CD8 naive two, each CD4 subset three.

Researchers divided each subset's genomic DNA evenly across several immunoSEQ plates. Original processing notes: ImmunoSEQ output lacked quality scores and full-length reads, limiting matched filtering. The protocol was immunoSEQ multiplex PCR, while the TCRdb copy is restricted to in-frame clones and leaves out a portion. V, J and clone size reflect that table, while D and trimming were determined from the DNA. The sample contains some 79,000 clones, 60% to 65% of which appear only once. General study results and limits: The naive CD4 repertoires of a handful of donors were compared, and around 5.1% of clonotypes were shared.

This CDR3 contains 20 residues. V was trimmed by 8 bases and J by 8 bases, leaving 36 bases between them. Germline lookup yields CDR1 MNHEY and CDR2 SMNVEV (reference sequence). A note on this clone: The antigen is undetermined.

Specimen: memory CD8+ T cells sorted from blood. As to subset: CD45RO+ cells pooled with CCR7-negative TemRA cells. This chain uses TRBV27 with TRBJ1-4; D not certain. The clonotype was recovered from a man aged 25-45 years in good health. CDR3 protein: CASGLLSLPDYSSATEKLFF. The CDR3 DNA reads as TGTGCCAGCGGACTCCTAAGCCTCCCCGATTACAGTTCCGCAACGGAAAAACTGTTTTTT.